This T cell receptor beta chain was recovered during a study of regulatory and conventional T cells in RAG deficiency. Study-wide results and limits: Shorter CDR3s in all patient subsets; >80% Treg-Tconv overlap in Omenn. Treg unique TCR beta sequences were approximately 100-fold fewer in Omenn syndrome and CID/AS patients than controls. Shannon entropy fell and Simpson indices rose in RAG-deficient patients.

Notes on this clone: Its antigen is not identified.

Measured with immunoSEQ multiplex PCR; TCRdb has only the in-frame clones, and not every one. Of around 30,000 clones in the sample, approximately 90% were seen once. The CDR3 has 17 amino acids. V lost 8 bases and J lost 5; bases outside the gene matches: 11. Germline lookup yields CDR1 MDHEN and CDR2 SYDVKM. These data were also filed under a second study, of regulatory T cells. That work adds: Amplification used 52 TRBV primers and 13 TRBJ primers.

Sequencing used CD8+ T cells sorted from blood. This TCR was recovered from a human donor in good health. The rearrangement joins TRBV28 to TRBJ2-2; 13 bases match TRBD2. CDR3 region: CASRPPGLAGRTGELFF. CDR3 bases: TGTGCCAGCCGCCCCCCGGGACTAGCGGGACGTACCGGGGAGCTGTTTTTT.